These T cell receptor beta chains were read from a single sample in a study of cytomegalovirus exposure and HLA in healthy donors. Clones were read by immunoSEQ multiplex PCR, and TCRdb kept only the in-frame ones, dropping some. This specimen shows tens of thousands of clones; the ten leading clones hold around 3.8%. What was sequenced was PBMCs. These receptors came from a female donor in good health and CMV-seropositive. The CDR3 runs from the conserved cysteine through the conserved F or W. A D gene is named only where the DNA matches it firmly. A row's size may be missing; if present it is once, few, many or a size class.

TRBD2 | - | TRBJ2-3 | TRBV29-1 | 14 | TGCAGCACGACTAGCGGGGGCAGCACAGATACGCAGTATTTT | CSTTSGGSTDTQYF
TRBD1 | - | TRBJ1-1 | TRBV18 | 13 | TGTGCCAGCTCACAGGGACAGGGGATTGAAGCTTTCTTT | CASSQGQGIEAFF
- | - | TRBJ1-1 | TRBV10-3 | 15 | TGTGCCATCAGTGGATCGCGGGGTTTGAACACTGAAGCTTTCTTT | CAISGSRGLNTEAFF
- | - | TRBJ2-2 | TRBV7-2 | 14 | TGTGCCAGCAGCTCGCAGGGTACCACCGGGGAGCTGTTTTTT | CASSSQGTTGELFF
TRBD2 | medium-sized | TRBJ2-1 | TRBV7-2 | 14 | TGTGCCAGCAGCTTCCTAGCGGGCTACAATGAGCAGTTCTTC | CASSFLAGYNEQFF
- | - | TRBJ1-6 | TRBV2 | 16 | TGTGCCAGCAGTGTCGCGGGATCAAGGCAAAATTCACCCCTCCACTTT | CASSVAGSRQNSPLHF
- | - | TRBJ2-1 | TRBV11-2 | 15 | TGTGCCAGCAGCCACGGACGGGGGTGGTACAATGAGCAGTTCTTC | CASSHGRGWYNEQFF
TRBD1 | - | TRBJ2-3 | TRBV11-3 | 18 | TGTGCCAGCAGCTTCCCCAAGCGCCGGGACAGGAATCGGAATACGCAGTATTTT | CASSFPKRRDRNRNTQYF
- | - | TRBJ2-2 | TRBV5-1 | 14 | TGCGCCAGCAGCTTGGCCGGGGAGACCGGGGAGCTGTTTTTT | CASSLAGETGELFF
- | - | TRBJ1-1 | TRBV28 | 12 | TGTGCCAGCAGTTTAACAGGCGGCGAAGCTTTCTTT | CASSLTGGEAFF
TRBD2 | - | TRBJ2-3 | TRBV29-1 | 16 | TGCAGCAGCGTGCTAGTCCTAGCGGAAAGCACAGATACGCAGTATTTT | CSSVLVLAESTDTQYF
TRBD1 | - | TRBJ1-1 | TRBV7-2 | 16 | TGTGCCAGCAGCGGATGGACAGGTTTCGGCAACACTGAAGCTTTCTTT | CASSGWTGFGNTEAFF
TRBD2 | - | TRBJ2-5 | TRBV4-1 | 17 | TGCGCCAGCAGCCAACTAACCAGGACTAGCGGCTGGGAGACCCAGTACTTC | CASSQLTRTSGWETQYF
TRBD1 | - | TRBJ2-7 | TRBV6-6 | 14 | TGTGCCAGCAGTTACGAGGGGGCCTCCTACGAGCAGTACTTC | CASSYEGASYEQYF
- | - | TRBJ1-2 | TRBV5-6 | 16 | TGTGCCAGCAGCTTGGCATACTGGGGGGCTAACTATGGCTACACCTTC | CASSLAYWGANYGYTF
TRBD2 | - | TRBJ2-7 | TRBV29-1 | 14 | TGCAGCGTTGTCGGCGGGAGTAAATACTACGAGCAGTACTTC | CSVVGGSKYYEQYF
- | - | TRBJ2-2 | TRBV18 | 16 | TGTGCCAGCTCACCAGCTACCGGAGCGAACACCGGGGAGCTGTTTTTT | CASSPATGANTGELFF
TRBD1 | - | TRBJ2-7 | TRBV6-1 | 14 | TGTGCCAGCAGAACCGGGACAGGACACTACGAGCAGTACTTC | CASRTGTGHYEQYF
- | - | TRBJ1-1 | TRBV15 | 16 | TGTGCCACCAGCAGAGATGGGGGGGCCATGAACACTGAAGCTTTCTTT | CATSRDGGAMNTEAFF
TRBD1 | - | TRBJ2-7 | TRBV6-5 | 15 | TGTGCCAGCAGTCGAATGGCAGGGGGCTCCTACGAGCAGTACTTC | CASSRMAGGSYEQYF
- | - | TRBJ1-1 | TRBV18 | 15 | TGTGCCAGCTCACGGGAGGGCAGGGTGAACACTGAAGCTTTCTTT | CASSREGRVNTEAFF
TRBD2 | - | TRBJ2-7 | TRBV7-9 | 16 | TGTGCCAGCAGCGCCTTCGAGGGGAGGGGATCCTACGAGCAGTACTTC | CASSAFEGRGSYEQYF
TRBD1 | - | TRBJ2-5 | TRBV5-6 | 13 | TGTGCCAGCAGGGGGACAGGGGTTGAGACCCAGTACTTC | CASRGTGVETQYF
TRBD2 | - | TRBJ2-7 | TRBV6-1 | 13 | TGTGCCACCGGGACTAGCGGGGCCTACGAGCAGTACTTC | CATGTSGAYEQYF
- | - | TRBJ2-7 | TRBV28 | 15 | TGTGCCAGCAGTTCTACCCGGGACAACTCCTACGAGCAGTACTTC | CASSSTRDNSYEQYF
- | - | TRBJ2-5 | TRBV5-1 | 15 | TGCGCCAGCAGCTTGGGAATACAGGGCCAAGAGACCCAGTACTTC | CASSLGIQGQETQYF
- | - | TRBJ2-7 | TRBV28 | 17 | TGTGCCAGCAGTTTGGGGACTTTAGGACTCAGCTCCTACGAGCAGTACTTC | CASSLGTLGLSSYEQYF
- | - | TRBJ2-1 | TRBV27 | 15 | TGTGCCAGCAGGCTCGGACTCCGCTCCTACAATGAGCAGTTCTTC | CASRLGLRSYNEQFF
TRBD1 | - | TRBJ1-6 | TRBV27 | 15 | TGTGCCAGCAGTTTAATCTGGACAGGGACTTCACCCCTCCACTTT | CASSLIWTGTSPLHF
- | - | TRBJ1-4 | TRBV2 | 14 | TGTGCCAGCAAGGAGGAGTACGCCCAGGAAAAACTGTTTTTT | CASKEEYAQEKLFF
TRBD1 | - | TRBJ2-1 | TRBV5-1 | 14 | TGCGCCAGCAGCTCCGGGACAGGTAACAATGAGCAGTTCTTC | CASSSGTGNNEQFF
- | - | TRBJ1-2 | TRBV5-6 | 12 | TGTGCCAGCAGCACCGGGGACTATGGCTACACCTTC | CASSTGDYGYTF
- | - | TRBJ1-2 | TRBV29-1 | 12 | TGCAGCGTTGTCAGGGAAGACTATGGCTACACCTTC | CSVVREDYGYTF
TRBD1 | - | TRBJ2-4 | TRBV7-2 | 18 | TGTGCCAGCAGCTTAGGGTCCGGCAGGGGGTTAGCCAAAAACATTCAGTACTTC | CASSLGSGRGLAKNIQYF
TRBD1 | - | TRBJ2-7 | TRBV27 | 13 | TGTGCCAGCAGTGGACAGGGTGTAGGCGAGCAGTACTTC | CASSGQGVGEQYF
- | - | TRBJ2-1 | TRBV7-9 | 12 | TGTGCCAGCAGCTTAGGTACAGGAAAGCAGTTCTTC | CASSLGTGKQFF
- | - | TRBJ2-5 | TRBV18 | 15 | TGTGCCAGCTCACCCCCGGGACTTCTGGAAGAGACCCAGTACTTC | CASSPPGLLEETQYF
TRBD2 | - | TRBJ2-3 | TRBV18 | 17 | TGTGCCAGCTCACCACCAGCGGGGGGCCCCGCCGGGGATACGCAGTATTTT | CASSPPAGGPAGDTQYF
- | - | TRBJ1-6 | TRBV28 | 15 | TGTGCCAGCAGAGACGCCCGAGGGCTTAATTCACCCCTCCACTTT | CASRDARGLNSPLHF
- | - | TRBJ1-4 | TRBV7-9 | 14 | TGTGCCAGCAGCTCAACTGGGTCGGGGGAAAAACTGTTTTTT | CASSSTGSGEKLFF
- | - | TRBJ2-7 | TRBV7-9 | 16 | TGTGCCAGCAGCTTAGGTTTCCGCGGTTTGACCTACGAGCAGTACTTC | CASSLGFRGLTYEQYF
TRBD2 | - | TRBJ2-7 | TRBV13 | 14 | TGTGCCAGCAGCAACTCCGGGACTAGTCTCGAGCAGTACTTC | CASSNSGTSLEQYF
- | - | TRBJ1-4 | TRBV6-5 | 13 | TGTGCCAGCAGTTCCAGGGTATCGGAAAAACTGTTTTTT | CASSSRVSEKLFF
TRBD1 | - | TRBJ2-7 | TRBV4-2 | 14 | TGTGCCAGCAGCCAAGGGACAGGGGACTACGAGCAGTACTTC | CASSQGTGDYEQYF
- | - | TRBJ1-4 | TRBV28 | 13 | TGTGCCAGCAGTTCTGACTCGAACGAAAAACTGTTTTTT | CASSSDSNEKLFF
- | - | TRBJ1-2 | TRBV6-1 | 13 | TGTGCCAGCAGTGAAGCGCCGGGTTATGGCTACACCTTC | CASSEAPGYGYTF
- | - | TRBJ2-7 | TRBV4-1 | 14 | TGCGCCAGCAGCCCGCTCGGACTCTCCTACGAGCAGTACTTC | CASSPLGLSYEQYF
- | - | TRBJ2-7 | TRBV9 | 15 | TGTGCCAGCAGCGTAGGTTCTTCCAGCTCCTACGAGCAGTACTTC | CASSVGSSSSYEQYF
- | - | TRBJ1-4 | TRBV7-8 | 15 | TGTGCCAGCAGCCAGAGGGGGGCGGGGGATGAAAAACTGTTTTTT | CASSQRGAGDEKLFF
TRBD1 | - | TRBJ1-2 | TRBV7-2 | 15 | TGTGCCAGCAGCCAAGGGACAGGGACGGACTATGGCTACACCTTC | CASSQGTGTDYGYTF
- | - | TRBJ2-2 | TRBV5-1 | 13 | TGCGCCAGCACTGACAACACCCGCGGGGAGCTGTTTTTT | CASTDNTRGELFF
- | - | TRBJ1-2 | TRBV28 | 11 | TGTGCCAGCAGCCGAAATCGGGGCTACACCTTC | CASSRNRGYTF
- | - | TRBJ2-3 | TRBV5-1 | 14 | TGCGCCAGCAGCCTATCCGGGGGTTGGGATAAGCAGTATTTT | CASSLSGGWDKQYF
TRBD2 | - | TRBJ2-7 | TRBV5-1 | 17 | TGCGCCAGCAGCGTGGAGCCTAGCGGGCCGACCGGCTACGAGCAGTACTTC | CASSVEPSGPTGYEQYF
- | - | TRBJ1-5 | TRBV18 | 17 | TGTGCCAGCTCACCAACCCCGGACAGCATAGGCAATCAGCCCCAGCATTTT | CASSPTPDSIGNQPQHF